The 27 T cell receptor beta chains below come from one sample, sequenced in a study of blood T cell repertoires in COVID-19. TCRdb's table, derived via immunoSEQ multiplex PCR, lists solely in-frame clones and lacks some. The sample lists some 260,000 clones; roughly 86% were seen once. Sequenced sample: peripheral blood. The receptors stem from a woman younger than 45 with acute or convalescent COVID-19.

The V gene is TRBV28, the J gene TRBJ1-2, with 8 bases that match TRBD1. Trimming cost V 5 bases and J 7 bases; bases outside gene matches: 12. Germline CDR1 is MDHEN and CDR2 is SYDVKM. This CDR3 has 15 amino acids. CDR3 nucleotide sequence: TGTGCCAGCAGTCTCCCGGACAGGGCTGTGGGTGGCTACACCTTC. Encoded protein: CASSLPDRAVGGYTF.

This clone showed up just once. The chain links TRBV27 to TRBJ2-7; TRBD2 matches 7 bases. CDR1 MNHEY and CDR2 SMNVEV come from the germline V gene (reference sequence). The CDR3 is 13 residues long. V trimming: 3 bases; J trimming: 4 bases; junction bases outside the gene matches: 3. CDR3: CASSFSSGYEQYF. The CDR3 region has the DNA TGTGCCAGCAGTTTTTCTAGCGGTTACGAGCAGTACTTC.

This clone was observed once. The genes are TRBV21-1 and TRBJ1-3; TRBD1 reflects the table's D call only, with no check against the DNA. TRBV21-1 is classified as a pseudogene. The CDR3 covers 18 residues. In DNA, the CDR3 is TGTGCCAGCAGCAAAGCGGGACAGGGTCTTAACTCTGGAAACACCATATATTTT. Residues: CASSKAGQGLNSGNTIYF.

CDR3 bases: TGTGCCAGCAGCTTCTTTAGCGGGAGCACAGATACGCAGTATTTT. Amino acids: CASSFFSGSTDTQYF. The chain recombines TRBV7-3 with TRBJ2-3; 7 positions agree with TRBD2. The CDR3 contains 15 residues. Germline CDR1 and CDR2: SGHTA and FQGTGA. The V segment lost 3 bases and the J segment 0 bases; nucleotides outside the gene matches: 3.

This clone was seen a few times. This sequence joins TRBV5-1 and TRBJ2-3; 9 bases fit TRBD2. This CDR3 contains 16 residues. V trimming: 4 bases; J trimming: 2 bases; junction bases outside the gene matches: 8. Per germline, CDR1 SGHRS and CDR2 YFSETQ. The chain's CDR3 is CASSQTSGRATDTQYF. DNA of the CDR3: TGCGCCAGCAGCCAGACTAGCGGTAGAGCCACAGATACGCAGTATTTT.

The CDR3 region is CSASVGQGSMNTEAFF. CDR3 nucleotide sequence: TGCAGTGCTAGTGTAGGACAGGGGTCGATGAACACTGAAGCTTTCTTT. The rearrangement joins TRBV20-1 to TRBJ1-1; 9 positions agree with TRBD1. The V gene's germline CDR1 is DFQATT and CDR2 SNEGSKA (reference sequence). The CDR3 length is 16 residues. Trimming removed 3 bases from V and 0 bases from J; junction bases left unmatched: 8.

The chain couples TRBV27 to TRBJ2-7; TRBD2 might be the D (6 bases). Germline V gene lookup returns CDR1 MNHEY and CDR2 SMNVEV (reference sequence). Trimming shortened V by 5 bases and J by 6 bases, and 11 bases separated the two germline ends. This CDR3 spans 12 amino acids. The CDR3 loop is CASSRDGSEQYF. CDR3 DNA sequence: TGTGCCAGCAGTCGGGACGGGAGCGAGCAGTACTTC.

The rearrangement uses TRBV9 and TRBJ2-4; possible D gene TRBD1, 6 bases. Germline CDR1 and CDR2: SGDLS and YYNGEE. CDR3 length equals 16 residues. Trimming left V 4 bases short and J 3 bases short, with 17 bases between. The CDR3 is CASSSERGFVKNIQYF. In DNA, the CDR3 is TGTGCCAGCAGCTCAGAGAGGGGGTTCGTCAAAAACATTCAGTACTTC. Full variable domain (remainder filled in from reference TRBV9 and TRBJ2-4): DSGVTQTPKHLITATGQRVTLRCSPRSGDLSVYWYQQSLDQGLQFLIQYYNGEERAKGNILERFSAQQFPDLHSELNLSSLELGDSALYFCASSSERGFVKNIQYFGAGTRLSVL.

This chain links TRBV7-2 with TRBJ2-2; D unclear. CDR3 size: 14 residues. Germline values: CDR1 SGHTA, CDR2 FQGNSA. The germline V and J ends were trimmed by 1 base and 4 bases, with 7 bases remaining between them. The CDR3 DNA reads as TGTGCCAGCAGCTTAGATGGCAGCACCGGGGAGCTGTTTTTT. Amino acids: CASSLDGSTGELFF. Full variable domain (remainder filled in from reference TRBV7-2 and TRBJ2-2): GAGVSQSPSNKVTEKGKDVELRCDPISGHTALYWYRQSLGQGLEFLIYFQGNSAPDKSGLPSDRFSAERTGGSVSTLTIQRTQQEDSAVYLCASSLDGSTGELFFGEGSRLTVL.

V is TRBV18 and J is TRBJ2-7, with TRBD1 matching 10 bases. This CDR3 contains 17 residues. From germline, CDR1 is KGHSH and CDR2 LQKENI. V trimming: 2 bases; J trimming: 3 bases; junction bases outside the gene matches: 10. The CDR3 here is CASSPAGQGRSYYEQYF. The CDR3 DNA follows: TGTGCCAGCTCACCAGCGGGACAGGGGCGTTCATACTACGAGCAGTACTTC.

The rearrangement uses TRBV7-8 and TRBJ2-7, with 9 bases matching TRBD1. The CDR3 has 16 amino acids. CDR1 is SGHVS and CDR2 is FQNEAQ in the germline V gene. The V gene end was trimmed by 3 bases and the J gene end by 6 bases; junction bases not matched to a gene: 12. DNA for the CDR3: TGTGCCAGCAGCTTCCTACCGGGACAGGGTCTTCGCGAGCAGTACTTC. This sequence encodes CASSFLPGQGLREQYF. The whole variable domain, remainder taken from reference TRBV7-8 and TRBJ2-7, is GAGVSQSPRYKVAKRGQDVALRCDPISGHVSLFWYQQALGQGPEFLTYFQNEAQLDKSGLPSDRFFAERPEGSVSTLKIQRTQQEDSAVYLCASSFLPGQGLREQYFGPGTRLTVT.

This chain connects TRBV30 to TRBJ1-2; 12 bases line up with TRBD1. The germline V gene encodes CDR1 GTSNPN and CDR2 SVGIG (reference sequence). V lost 8 bases, J lost 6 bases, and 4 bases stayed unmatched. CDR3 length equals 12 residues. CDR3 region: CAGDRGHHGYTF. The CDR3 DNA reads as TGTGCCGGGGACAGGGGGCATCATGGCTACACCTTC.

The chain recombines TRBV2 with TRBJ2-7, with TRBD1 identical over 9 bases. CDR3 length: 12 residues. The J segment lost 1 base and the V segment lost 10 bases, leaving 2 bases of the junction unmatched. Per the germline V gene, CDR1 is SNHLY and CDR2 is FYNNEI. The CDR3 spells CATTGGSYEQYF. CDR3 nucleotide sequence: TGTGCCACGACAGGGGGTTCCTACGAGCAGTACTTC.

V is TRBV5-1 and J is TRBJ2-1; the match to TRBD2 covers 9 bases. V was pared by 4 bases and J by 1 base, with 21 bases of the junction left unmatched. Germline V CDR1 and CDR2: SGHRS, YFSETQ. This CDR3 has 21 amino acids. The CDR3: CASSQTGAPLRLAVSYNEQFF. The DNA for the CDR3 is TGCGCCAGCAGCCAGACAGGCGCACCACTAAGACTAGCGGTATCCTACAATGAGCAGTTCTTC.

In this sample, this clone turned up a few times. This chain uses TRBV24-1 with TRBJ1-1, with D tentatively TRBD1 (5 bases). This CDR3 contains 14 residues. Trimming shortened V by 5 bases and J by 1 base, and 10 bases separated the two germline ends. Germline V CDR1 and CDR2: KGHDR, SFDVKD. The CDR3 nucleotides are TGTGCCACCAGTGTCGGAGGGGAGAACACTGAAGCTTTCTTT. The encoded protein is CATSVGGENTEAFF.

A single count supports this clone. This rearrangement joins TRBV9 to TRBJ2-1, with D perhaps TRBD1 (6 bases). CDR3 length equals 16 residues. The V end lost 4 bases, the J end lost 4 bases, and 18 bases lay between the germline ends. Germline V gene lookup returns CDR1 SGDLS and CDR2 YYNGEE. CDR3 in DNA: TGTGCCAGCAGCACAGAGGGGGACACCCAGTACAATGAGCAGTTCTTC. Translated: CASSTEGDTQYNEQFF. Looking up the rest from reference TRBV9 and TRBJ2-1 gives the full variable domain: DSGVTQTPKHLITATGQRVTLRCSPRSGDLSVYWYQQSLDQGLQFLIQYYNGEERAKGNILERFSAQQFPDLHSELNLSSLELGDSALYFCASSTEGDTQYNEQFFGPGTRLTVL.

The rearrangement uses TRBV19 and TRBJ2-2; D is possibly TRBD2 (6 bases). Germline V gene data show CDR1 as LNHDA and CDR2 as SQIVND (reference sequence). The CDR3 covers 18 residues. With 6 bases removed from V and 3 bases from J, the gap between germline ends came to 23 bases. CDR3 coding DNA: TGTGCCAGTAGCACCAAATACTCGGGGGTGGGGTACACCGGGGAGCTGTTTTTT. Its protein is CASSTKYSGVGYTGELFF.

This clone appeared many times. The V call is TRBV7-9, the J call TRBJ2-1, with D uncertain. Trimming left V 7 bases short and J 6 bases short, with 10 bases between. There are 12 residues in the CDR3. The V gene's germline CDR1 is SEHNR and CDR2 FQNEAQ (reference sequence). Here the CDR3 reads CASTLNFNEQFF. As DNA, the CDR3 is TGTGCCAGCACCCTTAATTTCAATGAGCAGTTCTTC.

The CDR3 sequence: CASSPSPGTRDYNEQFF. CDR3 bases: TGTGCCAGCTCACCATCGCCCGGGACTAGAGACTACAATGAGCAGTTCTTC. The chain uses TRBV18 and TRBJ2-1; 8 bases match TRBD2. The germline V gene has CDR1 KGHSH and CDR2 LQKENI. The CDR3 loop spans 17 amino acids. Unmatched junction bases numbered 9, after V lost 2 bases and J lost 3 bases.

This clone turned up a few times. The rearrangement joins TRBV9 to TRBJ2-2, with a weak D call TRBD1 (6 bases). V lost 2 bases and J 2 bases, leaving 13 bases between the germline ends. Germline CDR1 is SGDLS and CDR2 is YYNGEE. The CDR3 is 16 residues long. CDR3 region: CASSVTTGFNTGELFF. The DNA for the CDR3 is TGTGCCAGCAGCGTTACTACAGGGTTTAACACCGGGGAGCTGTTTTTT. Full variable domain (remainder filled in from reference TRBV9 and TRBJ2-2): DSGVTQTPKHLITATGQRVTLRCSPRSGDLSVYWYQQSLDQGLQFLIQYYNGEERAKGNILERFSAQQFPDLHSELNLSSLELGDSALYFCASSVTTGFNTGELFFGEGSRLTVL.

The gene calls are TRBV15 and TRBJ2-7; D is undetermined. V lost 4 bases, J lost 3 bases, and 4 bases lay in between. CDR3 length equals 11 residues. Germline values: CDR1 LNHNV, CDR2 YYDKDF (reference sequence). The CDR3 sequence: CATSNNYEQYF. The CDR3, as DNA: TGTGCCACCAGCAATAACTACGAGCAGTACTTC.

The chain is built from TRBV14 and TRBJ2-1; possible D gene TRBD2, 5 bases. This CDR3 spans 17 amino acids. Germline V gene data show CDR1 as SGHDN and CDR2 as FVKESK. V lost 0 bases and J lost 2, with 14 bases in between. The CDR3 spells CASSQDLRRATYNEQFF. The CDR3 DNA reads as TGTGCCAGCAGCCAAGATCTCCGGCGGGCAACCTACAATGAGCAGTTCTTC. The complete variable domain, with remaining parts taken from reference TRBV14 and TRBJ2-1, reads EAGVTQFPSHSVIEKGQTVTLRCDPISGHDNLYWYRRVMGKEIKFLLHFVKESKQDESGMPNNRFLAERTGGTYSTLKVQPAELEDSGVYFCASSQDLRRATYNEQFFGPGTRLTVL.

This clone was recorded a few times. This chain uses TRBV6-5 with TRBJ1-3; maybe TRBD1 (5 bases). The CDR3 loop spans 13 amino acids. Deletions cut 11 bases from V and 4 bases from J, with 15 bases between. Germline values: CDR1 MNHEY, CDR2 SVGAGI. This CDR3 reads CAVIVTGGNTIYF. The CDR3 coding sequence is TGTGCCGTGATTGTCACAGGAGGAAACACCATATATTTT.

The chain couples TRBV10-3 to TRBJ2-3; 7 bases line up with TRBD2. Germline-derived CDR1 and CDR2 are ENHRY and SYGVKD. The J segment lost 0 bases and the V segment lost 6 bases, leaving 9 bases of the junction unmatched. The CDR3 has 16 residues. The CDR3 bases are TGTGCCATCAGCCGGTCTAGCGGAGCTAGCACAGATACGCAGTATTTT. Translated, it gives CAISRSSGASTDTQYF.

This chain uses TRBV6-2 or TRBV6-3 with TRBJ2-5, with 7 bases matching TRBD1. This CDR3 region has 15 residues. The V segment lost 2 bases and the J segment 1 base; nucleotides outside the gene matches: 4. CDR1 is MNHEY, CDR2 SVGEGT, per germline. Written as DNA, the CDR3 is TGTGCCAGCAGTTACCGGGACAGACCCCAAGAGACCCAGTACTTC. Protein: CASSYRDRPQETQYF.

The rearrangement links TRBV21-1 to TRBJ1-2. TRBV21-1 corresponds to a pseudogene. CDR3 length: 15 residues. Here the CDR3 DNA reads TGTGCCAGCAGCAAAACAAGGGAGCGATATGATGGCTACACCTTC. Encoded protein: CASSKTRERYDGYTF.

This clone has a single count. The gene calls are TRBV9 and TRBJ1-5; 8 positions match TRBD1. V gave up 0 bases and J gave up 7 bases; unmatched junction bases: 6. In germline, CDR1 is SGDLS, CDR2 YYNGEE. There are 15 residues in the CDR3. CDR3 protein: CASSVAGGAGQPQHF. The CDR3 DNA sequence: TGTGCCAGCAGCGTAGCAGGGGGCGCAGGGCAGCCCCAGCATTTT. Using reference TRBV9 and TRBJ1-5 for the parts outside the CDR3, the full variable domain is DSGVTQTPKHLITATGQRVTLRCSPRSGDLSVYWYQQSLDQGLQFLIQYYNGEERAKGNILERFSAQQFPDLHSELNLSSLELGDSALYFCASSVAGGAGQPQHFGDGTRLSIL.